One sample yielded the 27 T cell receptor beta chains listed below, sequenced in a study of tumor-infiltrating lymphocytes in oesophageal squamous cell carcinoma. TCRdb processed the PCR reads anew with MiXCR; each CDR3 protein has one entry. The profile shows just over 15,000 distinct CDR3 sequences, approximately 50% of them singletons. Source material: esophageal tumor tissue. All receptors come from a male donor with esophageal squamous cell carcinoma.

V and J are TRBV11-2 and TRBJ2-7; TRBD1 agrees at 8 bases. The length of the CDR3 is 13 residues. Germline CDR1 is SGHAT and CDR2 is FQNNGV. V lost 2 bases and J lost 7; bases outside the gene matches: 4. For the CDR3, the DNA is TGTGCCAGCAGCTTACAGGGGGCCGGGGAGCAGTACTTC. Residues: CASSLQGAGEQYF.

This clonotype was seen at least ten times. CDR3: CASSFNTPSGTTYEQYF. The CDR3 DNA is TGCGCCAGCAGCTTCAATACCCCTAGCGGCACCACCTACGAGCAGTACTTC. V usage is TRBV5-1 and J usage is TRBJ2-7; TRBD2 matches at 7 bases. Germline V gene sequence: CDR1 SGHRS, CDR2 YFSETQ. The CDR3 runs to 17 residues. V lost 2 bases, J lost 2 bases, and 13 bases stayed unmatched.

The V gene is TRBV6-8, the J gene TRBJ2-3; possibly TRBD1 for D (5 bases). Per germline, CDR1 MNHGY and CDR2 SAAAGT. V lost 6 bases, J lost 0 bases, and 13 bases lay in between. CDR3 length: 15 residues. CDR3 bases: TGTGCCAGCAGGAAGACTGGGGCTAGCACAGATACGCAGTATTTT. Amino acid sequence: CASRKTGASTDTQYF.

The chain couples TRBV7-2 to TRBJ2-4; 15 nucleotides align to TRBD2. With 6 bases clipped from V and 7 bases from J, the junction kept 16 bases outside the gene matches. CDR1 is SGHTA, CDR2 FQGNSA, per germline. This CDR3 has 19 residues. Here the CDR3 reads CASRHPLGLAGGPRNIQYF. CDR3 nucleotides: TGTGCCAGCAGACACCCCCTCGGACTAGCGGGAGGGCCGAGGAACATTCAGTACTTC.

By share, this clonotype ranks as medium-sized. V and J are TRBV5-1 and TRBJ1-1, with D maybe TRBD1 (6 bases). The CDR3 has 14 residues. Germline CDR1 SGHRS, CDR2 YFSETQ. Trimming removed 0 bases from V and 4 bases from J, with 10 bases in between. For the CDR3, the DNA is TGCGCCAGCAGCTTGGCGGGGGCGCTCACTGAAGCTTTCTTT. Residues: CASSLAGALTEAFF.

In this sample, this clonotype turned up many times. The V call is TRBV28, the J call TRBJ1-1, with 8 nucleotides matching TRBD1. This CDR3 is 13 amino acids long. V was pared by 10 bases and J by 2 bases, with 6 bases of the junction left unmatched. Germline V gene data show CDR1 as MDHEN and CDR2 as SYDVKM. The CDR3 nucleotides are TGTGCCATTGGGGGACAGGAAAACACTGAAGCTTTCTTT. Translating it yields CAIGGQENTEAFF.

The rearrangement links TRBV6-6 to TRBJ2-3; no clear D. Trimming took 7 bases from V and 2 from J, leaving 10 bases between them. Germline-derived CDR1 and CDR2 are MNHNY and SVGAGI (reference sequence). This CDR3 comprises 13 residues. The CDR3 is CASMWDSTDTQYF. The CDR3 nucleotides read TGTGCCAGCATGTGGGATTCCACAGATACGCAGTATTTT.

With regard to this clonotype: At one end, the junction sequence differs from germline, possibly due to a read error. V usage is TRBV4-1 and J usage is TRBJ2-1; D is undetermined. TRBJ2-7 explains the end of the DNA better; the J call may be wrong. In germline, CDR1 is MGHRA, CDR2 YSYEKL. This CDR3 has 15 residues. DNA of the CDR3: TGTGCCAGCAGCCAAGATCTTGGACCCTCCTACGAGCAGTACTTC. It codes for CASSQDLGPSYEQYF.

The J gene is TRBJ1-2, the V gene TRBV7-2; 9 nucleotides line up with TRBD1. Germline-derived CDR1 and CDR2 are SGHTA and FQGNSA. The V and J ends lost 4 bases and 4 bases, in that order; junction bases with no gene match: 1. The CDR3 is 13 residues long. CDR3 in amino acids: CASSSGQGYGYTF. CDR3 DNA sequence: TGTGCCAGCAGCTCGGGACAGGGCTATGGCTACACCTTC.

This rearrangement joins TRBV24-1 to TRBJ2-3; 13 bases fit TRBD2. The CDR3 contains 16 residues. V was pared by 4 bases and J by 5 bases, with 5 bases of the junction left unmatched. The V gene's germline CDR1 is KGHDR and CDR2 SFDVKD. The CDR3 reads CATSDRTSGSLDTQYF. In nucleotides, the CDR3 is TGTGCCACCAGTGACCGGACTAGCGGGAGTTTAGATACGCAGTATTTT.

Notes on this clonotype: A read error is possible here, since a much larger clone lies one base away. The CDR3 here is CSARDTGLGTDTQYF. The CDR3 nucleotides read TGCAGTGCTAGAGATACGGGACTCGGCACAGATACGCAGTATTTT. J is TRBJ2-3 and V is TRBV20-1; D may be TRBD2 (6 bases). This CDR3 contains 15 residues. Looked up from germline, CDR1 is DFQATT and CDR2 is SNEGSKA (reference sequence). The V end lost 0 bases, the J end lost 1 base, and 11 bases lay between the germline ends.

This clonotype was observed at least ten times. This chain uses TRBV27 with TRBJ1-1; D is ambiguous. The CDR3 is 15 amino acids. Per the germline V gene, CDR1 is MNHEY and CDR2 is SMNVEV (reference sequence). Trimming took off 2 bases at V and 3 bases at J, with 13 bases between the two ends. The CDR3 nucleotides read TGTGCCAGCAGTTTACTCTCCCCTGGGTACACTGAAGCTTTCTTT. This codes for CASSLLSPGYTEAFF.

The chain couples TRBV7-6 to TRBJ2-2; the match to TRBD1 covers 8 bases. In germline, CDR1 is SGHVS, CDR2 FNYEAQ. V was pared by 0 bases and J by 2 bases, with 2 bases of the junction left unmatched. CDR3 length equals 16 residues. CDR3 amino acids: CASSLARGPNTGELFF. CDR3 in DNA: TGTGCCAGCAGCTTAGCCAGGGGGCCAAACACCGGGGAGCTGTTTTTT.

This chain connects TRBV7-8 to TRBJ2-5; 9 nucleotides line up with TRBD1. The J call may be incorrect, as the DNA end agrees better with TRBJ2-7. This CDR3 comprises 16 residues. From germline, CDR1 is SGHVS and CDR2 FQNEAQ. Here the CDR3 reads CASSPLAGTGSYEQYF. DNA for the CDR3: TGTGCCAGCAGCCCCCTCGCCGGGACAGGGTCGTACGAGCAGTACTTC.

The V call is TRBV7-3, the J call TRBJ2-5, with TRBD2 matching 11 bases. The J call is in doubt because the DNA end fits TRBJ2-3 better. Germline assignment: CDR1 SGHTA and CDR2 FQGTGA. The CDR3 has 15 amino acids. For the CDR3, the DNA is TGTGCCAGCAGCTTATTAGCGGGGGGGGTAGGGACGCAGTATTTT. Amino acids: CASSLLAGGVGTQYF.

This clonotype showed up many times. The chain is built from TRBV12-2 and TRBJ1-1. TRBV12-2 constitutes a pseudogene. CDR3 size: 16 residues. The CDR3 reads CASRLEGWALNTEAFF. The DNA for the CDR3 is TGTGCAAGTCGCTTAGAAGGCTGGGCATTGAACACTGAAGCTTTCTTT.

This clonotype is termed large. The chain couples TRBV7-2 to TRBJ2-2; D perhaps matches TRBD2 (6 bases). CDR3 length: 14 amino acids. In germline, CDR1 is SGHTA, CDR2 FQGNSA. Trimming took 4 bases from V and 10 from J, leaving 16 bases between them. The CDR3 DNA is TGTGCCAGCAGCTATAACGGGGGTGGAGAGGAGCTGTTTTTT. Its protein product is CASSYNGGGEELFF.

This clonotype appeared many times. As DNA, the CDR3 is TGTGCCAGTAGGAGGAGACAGGACGCCTCCTACGAGCAGTACTTC. The encoded protein is CASRRRQDASYEQYF. The chain recombines TRBV19 with TRBJ2-1; tentatively, D is TRBD1 (6 bases). The tail of the sequence fits TRBJ2-7 better, so the J call may be wrong. Germline V lookup: CDR1 LNHDA, CDR2 SQIVND (reference sequence). The CDR3 totals 15 residues.

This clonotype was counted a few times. The DNA for the CDR3 is TGCGCCAGCAGCCCCAGCGGAATAATGACCTCATCCTACAATGAGCAGTACTTC. Its translation: CASSPSGIMTSSYNEQYF. The chain carries TRBV5-1 and TRBJ2-1, with D tentatively TRBD2 (5 bases). The J call may be incorrect, as the DNA end agrees better with TRBJ2-7. CDR3 length: 18 amino acids. Germline CDR1 SGHRS, CDR2 YFSETQ.

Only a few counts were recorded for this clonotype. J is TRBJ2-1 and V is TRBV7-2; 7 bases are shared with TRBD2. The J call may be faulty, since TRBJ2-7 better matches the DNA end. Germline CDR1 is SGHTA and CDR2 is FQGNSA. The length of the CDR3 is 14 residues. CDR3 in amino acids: CASSPWTSSYEQYF. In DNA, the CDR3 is TGTGCCAGCAGCCCCTGGACTAGTTCCTACGAGCAGTACTTC.

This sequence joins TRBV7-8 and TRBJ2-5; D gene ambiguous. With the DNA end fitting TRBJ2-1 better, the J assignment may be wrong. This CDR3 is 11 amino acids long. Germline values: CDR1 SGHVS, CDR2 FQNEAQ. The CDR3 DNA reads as TGTGCCAGCAGCTTTACAGAGACCCAGTTCTTC. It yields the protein CASSFTETQFF.

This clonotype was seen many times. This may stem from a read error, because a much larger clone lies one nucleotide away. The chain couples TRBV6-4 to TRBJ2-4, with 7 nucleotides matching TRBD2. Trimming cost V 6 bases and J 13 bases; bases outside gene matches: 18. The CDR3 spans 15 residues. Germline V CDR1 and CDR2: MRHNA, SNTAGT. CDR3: CASSPSSGPYNEQYF. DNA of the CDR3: TGTGCCAGCAGCCCCTCTAGCGGACCATACAATGAGCAGTACTTC.

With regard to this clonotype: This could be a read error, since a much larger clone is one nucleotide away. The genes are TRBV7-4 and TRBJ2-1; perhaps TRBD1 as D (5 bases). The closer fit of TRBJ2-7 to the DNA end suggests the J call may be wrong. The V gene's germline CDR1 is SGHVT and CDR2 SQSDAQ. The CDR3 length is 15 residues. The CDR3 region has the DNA TGTGCCAGCAGCACGTTAAACCTAGGGGTCCACGAGCAGTACTTC. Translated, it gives CASSTLNLGVHEQYF.

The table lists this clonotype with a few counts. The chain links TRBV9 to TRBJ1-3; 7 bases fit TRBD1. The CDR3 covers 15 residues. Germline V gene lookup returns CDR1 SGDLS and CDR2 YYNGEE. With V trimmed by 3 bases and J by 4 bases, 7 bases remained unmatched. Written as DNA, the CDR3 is TGTGCCAGCAGCGAAAGGGGGCTTTCGGGAAACACCATATATTTT. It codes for CASSERGLSGNTIYF.

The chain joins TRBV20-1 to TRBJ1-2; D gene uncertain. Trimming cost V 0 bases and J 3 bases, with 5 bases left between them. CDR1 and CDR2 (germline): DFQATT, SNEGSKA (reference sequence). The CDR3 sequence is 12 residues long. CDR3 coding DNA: TGCAGTGCTAGAGATGGGGACTATGGCTACACCTTC. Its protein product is CSARDGDYGYTF.

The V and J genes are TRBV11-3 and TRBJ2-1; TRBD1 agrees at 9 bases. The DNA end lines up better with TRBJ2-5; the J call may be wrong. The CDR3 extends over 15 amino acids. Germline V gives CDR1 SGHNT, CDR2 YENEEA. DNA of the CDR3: TGTGCCAGCAGCCAACCCCGGACAGGGGAGGAGACCCAGTACTTC. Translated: CASSQPRTGEETQYF.

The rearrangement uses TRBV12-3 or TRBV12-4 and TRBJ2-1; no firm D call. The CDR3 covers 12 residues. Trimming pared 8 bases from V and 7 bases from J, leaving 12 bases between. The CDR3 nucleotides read TGTGCCAGCGGGATCTTCTGGAATGAGCAGTTCTTC. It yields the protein CASGIFWNEQFF.